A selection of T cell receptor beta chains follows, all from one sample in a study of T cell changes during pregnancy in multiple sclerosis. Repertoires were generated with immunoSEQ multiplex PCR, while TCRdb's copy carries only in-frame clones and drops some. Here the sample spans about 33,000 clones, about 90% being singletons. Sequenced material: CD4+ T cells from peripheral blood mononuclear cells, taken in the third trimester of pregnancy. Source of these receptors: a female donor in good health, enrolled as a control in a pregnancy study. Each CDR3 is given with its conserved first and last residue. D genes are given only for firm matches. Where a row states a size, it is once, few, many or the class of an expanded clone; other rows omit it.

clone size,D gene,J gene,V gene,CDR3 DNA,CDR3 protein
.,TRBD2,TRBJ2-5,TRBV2,TGTGCCAGCAGTGAAGATCATGTCGGGGTACGCGGGGGGGCGCAGGAGACCCAGTACTTC,CASSEDHVGVRGGAQETQYF
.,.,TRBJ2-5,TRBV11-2,TGTGCCAGCAGCTATACCGGGACATACCAAGAGACCCAGTACTTC,CASSYTGTYQETQYF
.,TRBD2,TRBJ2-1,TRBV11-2,TGTGCCAGCAGCTTAAGGGCGGGAGGCCATGGGGATGAGCAGTTCTTC,CASSLRAGGHGDEQFF
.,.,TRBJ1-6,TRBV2,TGTGCCAGCAGCACAGAAAGTAATTCACCCCTCCACTTT,CASSTESNSPLHF
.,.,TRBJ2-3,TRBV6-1,TGTGCCAGCAGTGCCGGGGGGCCATCAGCAGATACGCAGTATTTT,CASSAGGPSADTQYF
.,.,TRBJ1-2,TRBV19,TGTGCCAGTTCCAAAGAGGGTACCTATGGCTACACCTTC,CASSKEGTYGYTF
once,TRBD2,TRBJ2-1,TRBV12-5,TGTGCTAGTGGTTTGGTAGGACGGGGGGAGTTCTTC,CASGLVGRGEFF
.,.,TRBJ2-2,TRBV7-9,TGTGCCAGCAGCTTAGGAGGGTTAGCCGGCGGGGAGCTGTTTTTT,CASSLGGLAGGELFF
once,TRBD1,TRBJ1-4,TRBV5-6,TGTGCCAGCAGTTCGCCCGGACAGGGGTTAACGACTAATGAAAAACTGTTTTTT,CASSSPGQGLTTNEKLFF
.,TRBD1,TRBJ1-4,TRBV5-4,TGTGCCAGCAGCTTGGGACAGGGGAGAACTAATGAAAAACTGTTTTTT,CASSLGQGRTNEKLFF
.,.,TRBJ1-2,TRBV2,TGTGCCAGCAGTGAAGCCTTACCCGGGACAACGTCAATCTATGGCTACACCTTC,CASSEALPGTTSIYGYTF
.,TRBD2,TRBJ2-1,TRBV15,TGTGCCACCAGCAGAGTTTTCGGGACTAGCGGGGGCCACAATGAGCAGTTCTTC,CATSRVFGTSGGHNEQFF
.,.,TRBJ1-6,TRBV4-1,TGCGCCAGCAGCCACCTCACTAAAGGGGGTAATTCACCCCTCCACTTT,CASSHLTKGGNSPLHF
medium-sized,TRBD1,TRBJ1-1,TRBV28,TGTGCCACGGGACAGGCTTACACTGAAGCTTTCTTT,CATGQAYTEAFF
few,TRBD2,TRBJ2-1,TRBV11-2,TGTGCCAGCAGCTCAATAGCGGGAAGCTCCTACAATGAGCAGTTCTTC,CASSSIAGSSYNEQFF
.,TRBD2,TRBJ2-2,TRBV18,TGTGCCAGCTCACCCCCCCTAGCGGGAAACACCGGGGAGCTGTTTTTT,CASSPPLAGNTGELFF
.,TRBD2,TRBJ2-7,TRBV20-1,TGCAGTGGGCTAGCGGTCTACGAGCAGTACTTC,CSGLAVYEQYF
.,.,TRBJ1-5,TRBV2,TGTGCCAGCAACCAACAAGATCAGCCCCAGCATTTT,CASNQQDQPQHF
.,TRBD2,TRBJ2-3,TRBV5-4,TGTGCCAGCAGCTCCGGACTAGCGGGAGGGCCAGATACGCAGTATTTT,CASSSGLAGGPDTQYF